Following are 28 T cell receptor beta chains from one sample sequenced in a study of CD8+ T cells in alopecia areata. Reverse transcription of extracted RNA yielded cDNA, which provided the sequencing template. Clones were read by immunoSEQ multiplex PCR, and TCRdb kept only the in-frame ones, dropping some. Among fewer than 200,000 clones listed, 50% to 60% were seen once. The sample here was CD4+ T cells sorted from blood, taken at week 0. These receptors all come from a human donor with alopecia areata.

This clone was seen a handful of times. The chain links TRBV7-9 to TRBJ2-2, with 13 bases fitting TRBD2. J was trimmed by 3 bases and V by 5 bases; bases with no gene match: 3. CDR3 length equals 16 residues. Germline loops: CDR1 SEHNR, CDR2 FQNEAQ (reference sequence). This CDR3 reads CASSRGTSGDTGELFF. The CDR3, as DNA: TGTGCCAGCAGCAGGGGGACTAGCGGGGACACCGGGGAGCTGTTTTTT.

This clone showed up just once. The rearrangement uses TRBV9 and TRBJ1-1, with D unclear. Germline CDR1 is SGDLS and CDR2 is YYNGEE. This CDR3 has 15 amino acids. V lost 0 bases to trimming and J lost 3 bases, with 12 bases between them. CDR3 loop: CASSVVTPGDTEAFF. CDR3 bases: TGTGCCAGCAGCGTAGTGACACCTGGGGACACTGAAGCTTTCTTT.

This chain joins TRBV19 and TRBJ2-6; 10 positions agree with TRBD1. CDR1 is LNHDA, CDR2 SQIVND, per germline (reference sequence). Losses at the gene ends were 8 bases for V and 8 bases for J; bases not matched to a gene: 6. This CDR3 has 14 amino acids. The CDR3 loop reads CASAGQGESNVLTF. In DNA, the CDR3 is TGTGCCAGTGCTGGACAGGGGGAGTCCAACGTCCTGACTTTC. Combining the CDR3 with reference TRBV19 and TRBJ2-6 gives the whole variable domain DGGITQSPKYLFRKEGQNVTLSCEQNLNHDAMYWYRQDPGQGLRLIYYSQIVNDFQKGDIAEGYSVSREKKESFPLTVTSAQKNPTAFYLCASAGQGESNVLTFGAGSRLTVL.

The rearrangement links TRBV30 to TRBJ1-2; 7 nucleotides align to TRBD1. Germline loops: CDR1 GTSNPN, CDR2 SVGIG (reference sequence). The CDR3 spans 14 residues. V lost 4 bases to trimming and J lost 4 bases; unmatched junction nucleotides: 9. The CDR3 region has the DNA TGTGCCTGGACTATCCACAGGGGAAGCTATGGCTACACCTTC. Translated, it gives CAWTIHRGSYGYTF.

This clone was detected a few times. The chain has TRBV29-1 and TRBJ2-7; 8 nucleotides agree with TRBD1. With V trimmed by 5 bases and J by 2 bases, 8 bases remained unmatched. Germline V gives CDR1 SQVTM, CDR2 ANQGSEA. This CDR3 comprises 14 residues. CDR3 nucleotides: TGCAGCGTTTTGAGGGCAGGGGGCCCCTACGAGCAGTACTTC. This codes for CSVLRAGGPYEQYF.

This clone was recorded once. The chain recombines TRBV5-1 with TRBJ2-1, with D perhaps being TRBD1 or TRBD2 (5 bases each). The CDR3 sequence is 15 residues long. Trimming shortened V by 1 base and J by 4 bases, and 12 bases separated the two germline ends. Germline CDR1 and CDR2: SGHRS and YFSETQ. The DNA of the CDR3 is TGCGCCAGCAGCTTGCCCCAGGGCGGGTACAATGAGCAGTTCTTC. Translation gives CASSLPQGGYNEQFF.

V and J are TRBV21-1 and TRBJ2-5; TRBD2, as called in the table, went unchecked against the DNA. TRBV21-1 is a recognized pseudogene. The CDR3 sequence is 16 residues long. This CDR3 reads CASSKALGGRWKTQYF. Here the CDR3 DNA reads TGTGCCAGCAGCAAAGCGCTCGGGGGGCGGTGGAAGACCCAGTACTTC.

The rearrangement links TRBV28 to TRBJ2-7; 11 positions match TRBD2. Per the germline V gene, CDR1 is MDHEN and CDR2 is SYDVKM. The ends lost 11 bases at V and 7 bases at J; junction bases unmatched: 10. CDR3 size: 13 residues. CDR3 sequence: CASRSGGAWEQYF. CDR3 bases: TGTGCCTCACGTAGCGGGGGGGCGTGGGAGCAGTACTTC. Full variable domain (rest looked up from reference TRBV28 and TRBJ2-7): DVKVTQSSRYLVKRTGEKVFLECVQDMDHENMFWYRQDPGLGLRLIYFSYDVKMKEKGDIPEGYSVSREKKERFSLILESASTNQTSMYLCASRSGGAWEQYFGPGTRLTVT.

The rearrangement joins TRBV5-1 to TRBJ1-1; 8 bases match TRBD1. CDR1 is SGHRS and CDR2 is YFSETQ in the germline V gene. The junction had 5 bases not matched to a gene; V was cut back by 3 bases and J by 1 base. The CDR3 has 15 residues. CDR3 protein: CASSSAGTGNTEAFF. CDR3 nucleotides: TGCGCCAGCAGCTCAGCCGGGACAGGGAACACTGAAGCTTTCTTT.

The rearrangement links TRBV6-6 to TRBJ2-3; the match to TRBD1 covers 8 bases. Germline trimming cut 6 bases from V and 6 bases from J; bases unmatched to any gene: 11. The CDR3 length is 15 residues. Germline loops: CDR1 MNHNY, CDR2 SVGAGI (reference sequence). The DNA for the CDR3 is TGTGCCAGCAGGGAAAGGAGACAGGGGCTGGATACGCAGTATTTT. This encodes CASRERRQGLDTQYF.

CDR3 in DNA: TGTGCCAGCAGCGTAGAGGCAGGGGTGGGCTATGGCTACACCTTC. This translates into CASSVEAGVGYGYTF. The rearrangement joins TRBV9 to TRBJ1-2; D is perhaps TRBD1 (6 bases). Per the germline V gene, CDR1 is SGDLS and CDR2 is YYNGEE. The CDR3 runs to 15 residues. V was cut by 0 bases and J by 4 bases, with 13 bases left in between.

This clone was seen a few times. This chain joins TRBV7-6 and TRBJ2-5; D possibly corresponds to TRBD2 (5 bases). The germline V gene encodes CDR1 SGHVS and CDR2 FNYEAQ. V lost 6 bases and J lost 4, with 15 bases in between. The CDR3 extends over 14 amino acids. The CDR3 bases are TGTGCCAGCAGTCGGTCGGGGTTCCGAGAGACCCAGTACTTC. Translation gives CASSRSGFRETQYF.

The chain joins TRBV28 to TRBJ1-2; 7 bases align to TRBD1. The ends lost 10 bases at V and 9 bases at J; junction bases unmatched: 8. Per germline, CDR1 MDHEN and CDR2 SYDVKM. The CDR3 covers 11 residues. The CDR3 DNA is TGTGCCACCAGGGACAGTAGGCGCTACACCTTC. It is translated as CATRDSRRYTF.

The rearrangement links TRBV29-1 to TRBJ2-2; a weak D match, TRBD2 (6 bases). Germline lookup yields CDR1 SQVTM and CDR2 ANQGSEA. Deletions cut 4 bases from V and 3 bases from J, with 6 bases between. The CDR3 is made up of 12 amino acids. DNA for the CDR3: TGCAGCGTTGCTAGCGACACCGGGGAGCTGTTTTTT. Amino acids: CSVASDTGELFF.

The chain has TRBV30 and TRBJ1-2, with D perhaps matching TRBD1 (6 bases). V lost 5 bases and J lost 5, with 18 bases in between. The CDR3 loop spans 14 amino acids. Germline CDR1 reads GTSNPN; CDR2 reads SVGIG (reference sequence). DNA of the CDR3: TGTGCCTGGGACAGGCCTAACCACGGGTATGGCTACACCTTC. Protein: CAWDRPNHGYGYTF.

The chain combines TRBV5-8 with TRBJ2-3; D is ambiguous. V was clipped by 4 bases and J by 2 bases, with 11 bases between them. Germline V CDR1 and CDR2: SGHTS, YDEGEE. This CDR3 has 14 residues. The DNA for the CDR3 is TGTGCCAGCAGCATGACCGTTCACACAGATACGCAGTATTTT. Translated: CASSMTVHTDTQYF.

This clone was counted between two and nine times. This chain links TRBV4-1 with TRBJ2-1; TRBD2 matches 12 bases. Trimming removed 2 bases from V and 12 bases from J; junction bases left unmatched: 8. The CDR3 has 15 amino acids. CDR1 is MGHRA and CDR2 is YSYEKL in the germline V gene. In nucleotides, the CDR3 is TGCGCCAGCAGCCAACCGGGACTAGCGGGCGATCGGCAGTTCTTC. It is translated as CASSQPGLAGDRQFF.

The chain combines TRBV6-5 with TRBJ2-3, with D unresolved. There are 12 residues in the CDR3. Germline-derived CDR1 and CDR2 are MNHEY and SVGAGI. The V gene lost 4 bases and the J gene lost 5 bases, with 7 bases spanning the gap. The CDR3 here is CASSSPGDTQYF. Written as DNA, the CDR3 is TGTGCCAGCAGTTCTCCGGGAGATACGCAGTATTTT.

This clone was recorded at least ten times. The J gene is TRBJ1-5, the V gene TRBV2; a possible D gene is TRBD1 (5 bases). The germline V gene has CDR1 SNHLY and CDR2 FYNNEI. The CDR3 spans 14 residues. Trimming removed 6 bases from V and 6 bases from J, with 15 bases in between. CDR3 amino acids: CASSSGQGSQPQHF. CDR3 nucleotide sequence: TGTGCCAGCAGCTCGGGGCAGGGTAGTCAGCCCCAGCATTTT.

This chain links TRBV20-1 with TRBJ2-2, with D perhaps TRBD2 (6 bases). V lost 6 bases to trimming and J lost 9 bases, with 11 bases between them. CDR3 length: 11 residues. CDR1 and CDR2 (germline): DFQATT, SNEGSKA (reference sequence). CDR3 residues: CSAGGSRELFF. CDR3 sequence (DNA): TGCAGTGCGGGAGGTAGCCGGGAGCTGTTTTTT.

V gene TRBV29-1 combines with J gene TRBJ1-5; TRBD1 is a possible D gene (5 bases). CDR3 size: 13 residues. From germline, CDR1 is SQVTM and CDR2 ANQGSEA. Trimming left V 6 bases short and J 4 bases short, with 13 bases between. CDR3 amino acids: CSVSGAENQPQHF. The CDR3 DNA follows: TGCAGCGTAAGTGGGGCGGAGAATCAGCCCCAGCATTTT. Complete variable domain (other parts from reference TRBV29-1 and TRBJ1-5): SAVISQKPSRDICQRGTSLTIQCQVDSQVTMMFWYRQQPGQSLTLIATANQGSEATYESGFVIDKFPISRPNLTFSTLTVSNMSPEDSSIYLCSVSGAENQPQHFGDGTRLSIL.

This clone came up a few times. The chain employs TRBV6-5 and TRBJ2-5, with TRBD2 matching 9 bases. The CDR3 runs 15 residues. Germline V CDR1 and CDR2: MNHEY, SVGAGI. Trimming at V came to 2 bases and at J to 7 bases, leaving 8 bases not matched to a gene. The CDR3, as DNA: TGTGCCAGCAGTTACCAGCGGGGGGCCGGGGGGACCCAGTACTTC. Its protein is CASSYQRGAGGTQYF.

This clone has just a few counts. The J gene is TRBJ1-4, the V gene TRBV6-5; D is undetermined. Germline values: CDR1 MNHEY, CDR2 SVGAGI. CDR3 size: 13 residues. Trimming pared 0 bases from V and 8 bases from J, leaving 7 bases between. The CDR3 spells CASSYSGFEKLFF. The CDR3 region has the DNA TGTGCCAGCAGTTACTCTGGTTTCGAAAAACTGTTTTTT.

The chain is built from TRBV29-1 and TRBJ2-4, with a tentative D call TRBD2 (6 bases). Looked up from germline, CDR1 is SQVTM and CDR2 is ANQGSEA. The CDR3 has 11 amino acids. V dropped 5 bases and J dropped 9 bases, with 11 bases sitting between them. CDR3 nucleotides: TGCAGCGTTTTGTCGGGAGCCATTCAGTACTTC. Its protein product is CSVLSGAIQYF.

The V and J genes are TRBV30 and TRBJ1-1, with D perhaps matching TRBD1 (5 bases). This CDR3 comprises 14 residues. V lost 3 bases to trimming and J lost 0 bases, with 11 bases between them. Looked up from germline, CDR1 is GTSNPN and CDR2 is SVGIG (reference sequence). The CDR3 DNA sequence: TGTGCCTGGAGCTTGGGGCGGATGAACACTGAAGCTTTCTTT. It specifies CAWSLGRMNTEAFF.

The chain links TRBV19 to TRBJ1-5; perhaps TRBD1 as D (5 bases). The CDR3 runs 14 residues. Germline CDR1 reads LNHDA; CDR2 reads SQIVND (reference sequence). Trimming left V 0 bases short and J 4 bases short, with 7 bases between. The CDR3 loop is CASSIESGNQPQHF. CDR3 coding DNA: TGTGCCAGTAGTATAGAGTCAGGGAATCAGCCCCAGCATTTT.

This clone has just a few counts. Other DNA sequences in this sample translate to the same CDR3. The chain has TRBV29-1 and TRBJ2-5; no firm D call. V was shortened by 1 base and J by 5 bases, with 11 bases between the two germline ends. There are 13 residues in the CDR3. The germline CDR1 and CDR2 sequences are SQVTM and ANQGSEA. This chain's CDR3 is CSVEGTGGETQYF. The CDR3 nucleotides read TGCAGCGTTGAAGGGACGGGTGGGGAGACCCAGTACTTC.

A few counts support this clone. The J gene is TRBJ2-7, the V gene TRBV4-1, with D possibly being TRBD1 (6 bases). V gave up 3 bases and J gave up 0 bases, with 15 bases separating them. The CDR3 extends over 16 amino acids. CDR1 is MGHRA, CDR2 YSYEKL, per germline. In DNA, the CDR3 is TGCGCCAGCAGCCAGTACAGGGCCGAGGACTCCTACGAGCAGTACTTC. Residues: CASSQYRAEDSYEQYF.